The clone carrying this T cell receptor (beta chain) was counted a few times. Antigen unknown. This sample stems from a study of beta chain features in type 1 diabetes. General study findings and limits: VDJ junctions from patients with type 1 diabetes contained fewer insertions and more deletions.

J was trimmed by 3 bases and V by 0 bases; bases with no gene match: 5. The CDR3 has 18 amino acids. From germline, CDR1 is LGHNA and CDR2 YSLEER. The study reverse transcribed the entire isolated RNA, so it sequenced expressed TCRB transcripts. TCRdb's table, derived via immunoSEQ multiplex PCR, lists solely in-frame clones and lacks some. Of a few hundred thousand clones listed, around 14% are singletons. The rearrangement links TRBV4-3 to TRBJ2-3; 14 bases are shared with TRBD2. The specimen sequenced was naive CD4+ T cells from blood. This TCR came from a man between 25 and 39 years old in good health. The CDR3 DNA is TGCGCCAGCAGCCAAGATCTGGGGACTAGCGGGGGTACAGATACGCAGTATTTT. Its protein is CASSQDLGTSGGTDTQYF.